The clone carrying this T cell receptor beta chain was seen ten or more times. Antigen: not known. The CDR3 has 13 residues. CDR1 and CDR2 from the germline V gene are WNHNN and SYGVQD (reference sequence). With 9 bases clipped from V and 4 bases from J, the junction kept 5 bases outside the gene matches. This specimen belongs to a study of CD8+CD57+ T cells in acquired aplastic anemia. About the study: Sorted CD4+ and CD8+ cells gave a mean 3.2 ug DNA, range about 0.2 to 27.4 ug. Healthy-donor CD4+ cells averaged around 10 million reads. Study-wide results and limits: Patients shared twenty-nine CD8+ CDR3 sequences with controls. Between the patient and control groups, CD8+ Simpson's diversity did not differ significantly.

CDR3 and TCR beta VDJ profiling relied on a genomic DNA template. Each CDR3 protein gets one entry after TCRdb re-called the reads with MiXCR. The sample includes 130,000 or so distinct CDR3 sequences, 41% of them seen just once. Specimen: sorted CD4+, CD8+, or CD8+CD57+ T cells (not recorded which) from PBMCs. This receptor was obtained from a human donor in good health, serving as a control. The V and J genes are TRBV10-1 and TRBJ2-2; TRBD1 agrees at 7 bases. CDR3: CASGPGGTGELFF. The CDR3 nucleotides read TGCGCCAGTGGTCCAGGGGGCACCGGGGAGCTGTTTTTT.